The rows below give T cell receptor beta chains drawn from one sample of a study of blood T cell repertoires in COVID-19. Libraries were prepared by immunoSEQ multiplex PCR; TCRdb keeps only in-frame clonotypes and omits some of them. The sample has roughly 300,000 clones; around 88% are singletons. Sequenced: peripheral blood. Receptor source: a woman in her 50s with acute or convalescent COVID-19. CDR3s leave out the opening cysteine and the closing phenylalanine or tryptophan. The order of the fields is V gene, clone size, CDR3 protein. Not every row has a clone size; where given, it reads once, few, many or a size class.

TRBV28,.,ASSQTGKVSYEQY
TRBV4-1,.,ASSQESGRAVYNEQF
TRBV6-2/TRBV6-3,.,ASSLRSSGEQF
TRBV28,.,ASSPDRGKVRPGEQPQH
TRBV16,.,ASSPHDRDPGGYT
TRBV28,.,ASSASGFPRNTEAF
TRBV9,.,ASSVGATGGWETQY
TRBV4-3,.,ASSRVGTGAYEQY
TRBV18,few,ASSPVTGSQGPQH
TRBV18,.,ASSDGTAYNEQF
TRBV6-2/TRBV6-3,.,ASSYSGEEPDTQY
TRBV24-1,few,ATSDPRRGPGYT
TRBV19,few,ASSLTSGSLETQY
TRBV28,.,ASRLVGGRPQH
TRBV27,.,ASSLSSPQAGGRYEQY
TRBV28,.,ASSLDDRQETQY
TRBV4-2,.,ASSQAGGQRAYEQY
TRBV15,.,ATSRASVDTQY
TRBV6-5,.,ASSQTLPLQQY
TRBV24-1,.,ATSDTGYGYT
TRBV27,.,ASSLEGGRETQY
TRBV9,.,ASSVGRDRGQPQH
TRBV30,.,AWSHSASGKGEQF
TRBV7-2,.,ASSLALSNEKLF
TRBV3-1/TRBV3-2,.,ASSQAGRGYTDTQY
TRBV5-1,.,ASSGIADKNTEAF
TRBV27,.,ASSSHGRTEAF
TRBV9,.,ASSVGDSSNEQF
TRBV5-1,.,ASSFSGGTGANVLT
TRBV13,.,ASSLVERDAYNEQF
TRBV24-1,.,ATSAAGNGAEAF
TRBV21-1,.,ASSKAPGVNQPQH
TRBV27,.,ASQGGNQPQH
TRBV9,.,ASSAWEGFSGANVLT
TRBV6-5,.,ASSYNRGAVEQF
TRBV20-1,.,SAGQGLGQF
TRBV12-3/TRBV12-4,.,ASRSGSGELF
TRBV9,.,ASSVGAGYNTGELF
TRBV19,.,ASSIRAGSETQY
TRBV28,few,ASVGIQGGETQY
TRBV19,.,ASSSGGRETQY
TRBV3-1/TRBV3-2,.,ASSQYRGPYEQY
TRBV9,.,ASSVRRRGLDTQY
TRBV2,.,ASRRDRGDTGELF
TRBV18,.,ASSPAWTGGTGEAF
TRBV18,.,ASSPSETGAGYT
TRBV5-1,.,ASNVGTSDYYEQY
TRBV4-1,.,ASSQALLPGNTIY
TRBV7-8,.,ASSRSSWTANTEAF
TRBV28,.,ASCRLAGVEEQY
TRBV3-1/TRBV3-2,.,ASSQGYQTYEQY
TRBV27,.,ASSLLGQTRNEQF
TRBV5-4,.,ASSPGTSGGNTDTQY